The rows below give T cell receptor beta chains drawn from one sample of a study of blood T cell repertoires in COVID-19. The assay was immunoSEQ multiplex PCR, and TCRdb's table has in-frame clones only and misses some. The repertoire has some 80,000 clones, 70% to 90% of them found once; the top ten carry approximately 19%. The sequenced material came from peripheral blood. The source is a human donor in a cohort sampled during active COVID-19. The CDR3 runs from the conserved cysteine through the conserved F or W. Fields, in order: D gene, J gene, V gene, clone size, CDR3 protein, CDR3 DNA. D genes are given only for firm matches. For some rows the clone size is stated as once, few or many, or as a class when expanded; others skip it.

>TRBD1|TRBJ2-5|TRBV18|-
CASSRDRGQETQYF
TGTGCCAGCTCACGAGACAGGGGTCAGGAGACCCAGTACTTC
>TRBD1|TRBJ2-5|TRBV3-1/TRBV3-2|-
CASSQYLTGGSETQYF
TGTGCCAGCAGCCAATATTTGACAGGGGGCTCAGAGACCCAGTACTTC
>-|TRBJ2-2|TRBV5-4|-
CASSSLAESNTGELFF
TGTGCCAGCAGCTCCTTAGCGGAGTCGAACACCGGGGAGCTGTTTTTT
>TRBD1|TRBJ1-4|TRBV18|few
CASSPPGTGNEKLFF
TGTGCCAGCTCACCACCGGGGACAGGGAATGAAAAACTGTTTTTT
>TRBD2|TRBJ2-7|TRBV5-1|-
CASSPTSGGPYEQYF
TGCGCCAGCAGCCCAACTAGCGGAGGCCCCTACGAGCAGTACTTC
>TRBD2|TRBJ2-1|TRBV5-1|-
CASSLRLARTYNEQFF
TGCGCCAGCAGCTTACGACTAGCTCGGACCTACAATGAGCAGTTCTTC
>-|TRBJ2-5|TRBV18|-
CASSTPPGETQYF
TGTGCCAGCTCAACGCCTCCGGGGGAGACCCAGTACTTC
>TRBD2|TRBJ2-7|TRBV18|-
CASSPSPLAGGMYEQYF
TGTGCCAGCTCACCCAGCCCACTAGCGGGAGGGATGTACGAGCAGTACTTC
>-|TRBJ1-1|TRBV6-6|-
CASSYSMNTNTEAFF
TGTGCCAGCAGTTACTCGATGAACACGAACACTGAAGCTTTCTTT
>TRBD1|TRBJ1-2|TRBV5-1|few
CASSLTGDYGYTF
TGCGCCAGCAGCCTGACAGGGGACTATGGCTACACCTTC
>-|TRBJ2-7|TRBV7-2|-
CASSPHYEQYF
TGTGCCAGCAGCCCACACTACGAGCAGTACTTC
>TRBD1|TRBJ1-1|TRBV4-2|-
CASSRLGTGNTEAFF
TGTGCCAGCAGCCGGCTCGGGACAGGCAACACTGAAGCTTTCTTT
>-|TRBJ1-6|TRBV2|-
CASSGNSGLSYNSPLHF
TGTGCCAGCAGTGGAAATTCAGGGTTGTCCTATAATTCACCCCTCCACTTT
>-|TRBJ1-5|TRBV19|-
CASSIVGGRSGQPQHF
TGTGCCAGTAGTATAGTAGGAGGGCGGTCCGGGCAGCCCCAGCATTTT
>-|TRBJ1-1|TRBV13|-
CASSWRGGRLNTEAFF
TGTGCCAGCAGCTGGAGGGGGGGGAGATTGAACACTGAAGCTTTCTTT
>TRBD1|TRBJ1-5|TRBV28|-
CASKAAGGSKAQPQHF
TGTGCCAGCAAAGCAGCAGGGGGCTCAAAAGCTCAGCCCCAGCATTTT
>TRBD1|TRBJ2-7|TRBV3-1/TRBV3-2|few
CASSQAGQVAAYEQYF
TGTGCCAGCAGCCAAGCGGGACAGGTCGCGGCCTACGAGCAGTACTTC
>-|TRBJ1-5|TRBV21-1|-
CASSEYGTGGAVLYQPQHF
TGTGCCAGCAGCGAATATGGGACAGGGGGCGCGGTTCTGTATCAGCCCCAGCATTTT
>TRBD2|TRBJ2-3|TRBV5-1|-
CASSLEFSGGANTQYF
TGCGCCAGCAGCTTGGAGTTTAGCGGGGGGGCAAATACGCAGTATTTT
>-|TRBJ1-4|TRBV10-3|once
CAISTTRLTNEKLFF
TGTGCCATCAGCACCACGAGATTGACTAATGAAAAACTGTTTTTT
>TRBD1|TRBJ1-5|TRBV6-5|-
CASSTTGNQPQHF
TGTGCCAGCAGTACGACAGGGAATCAGCCCCAGCATTTT
>TRBD2|TRBJ2-2|TRBV5-8|once
CASSLRTATSGGTNTGELFF
TGTGCCAGCAGCCTCCGGACAGCCACTAGCGGGGGGACTAACACCGGGGAGCTGTTTTTT
>-|TRBJ1-1|TRBV27|-
CASSLSQGSRAFF
TGTGCCAGCAGTCTCTCCCAGGGATCCAGGGCTTTCTTT
>-|TRBJ2-1|TRBV3-1/TRBV3-2|-
CASSQGTGTSSSYNEQFF
TGTGCCAGCAGCCAAGGGACCGGGACATCGAGCTCCTACAATGAGCAGTTCTTC
>-|TRBJ2-2|TRBV9|-
CASSVVAGLNTGELFF
TGTGCCAGCAGCGTAGTGGCGGGCCTGAACACCGGGGAGCTGTTTTTT
>-|TRBJ2-7|TRBV3-1/TRBV3-2|once
CASSQSLRGSYEQYF
TGTGCCAGCAGCCAAAGTTTAAGGGGCTCCTACGAGCAGTACTTC
>TRBD1|TRBJ1-2|TRBV7-8|once
CASSSGQGWSGYTF
TGTGCCAGCAGCTCCGGACAGGGATGGAGTGGCTACACCTTC
>TRBD2|TRBJ2-3|TRBV7-3|-
CASSSGTSGSGTDTQYF
TGTGCCAGCAGCTCCGGGACTAGCGGGAGTGGCACAGATACGCAGTATTTT
>TRBD1|TRBJ1-5|TRBV18|few
CASSRSFGAGGTQPQHF
TGTGCCAGCTCACGCAGTTTCGGTGCAGGGGGCACTCAGCCCCAGCATTTT
>-|TRBJ2-2|TRBV27|-
CASSLTAGVSTGELFF
TGTGCCAGCAGTTTGACGGCAGGGGTGTCCACCGGGGAGCTGTTTTTT
>TRBD2|TRBJ2-1|TRBV11-2|-
CASSLRLAGDKFF
TGTGCCAGCAGCTTGCGACTAGCGGGAGACAAGTTCTTC
>-|TRBJ2-4|TRBV3-1/TRBV3-2|-
CASSHRGTEAKNIQYF
TGTGCCAGCAGCCACCGGGGGACGGAGGCCAAAAACATTCAGTACTTC
>-|TRBJ2-7|TRBV10-2|-
CASRVNGDEQYF
TGCGCCAGCAGGGTAAACGGGGACGAGCAGTACTTC
>TRBD1|TRBJ2-1|TRBV7-9|-
CASSPPGTGWNEQFF
TGTGCCAGCAGTCCCCCCGGGACAGGTTGGAATGAGCAGTTCTTC
>TRBD1|TRBJ1-5|TRBV28|-
CASSPGTVNQPQHF
TGTGCCAGCAGTCCGGGGACAGTCAATCAGCCCCAGCATTTT
>-|TRBJ2-5|TRBV7-2|-
CASSLRGETQYF
TGTGCCAGCAGCTTAAGAGGAGAGACCCAGTACTTC
>TRBD2|TRBJ2-3|TRBV27|-
CASSSRLAGVLSADTQYF
TGTGCCAGCAGTTCCCGACTAGCGGGAGTTTTAAGCGCAGATACGCAGTATTTT
>TRBD2|TRBJ2-1|TRBV7-7|-
CASSRGGGVNNEQFF
TGTGCCAGCAGCCGTGGCGGGGGGGTAAACAATGAGCAGTTCTTC
>-|TRBJ2-1|TRBV4-1|-
CASSTSNPHYNEQFF
TGCGCCAGCAGCACCAGTAACCCCCACTACAATGAGCAGTTCTTC
>-|TRBJ2-6|TRBV5-4|-
CASSFLPSSGANVLTF
TGTGCCAGCAGCTTTCTACCGAGCTCTGGGGCCAACGTCCTGACTTTC